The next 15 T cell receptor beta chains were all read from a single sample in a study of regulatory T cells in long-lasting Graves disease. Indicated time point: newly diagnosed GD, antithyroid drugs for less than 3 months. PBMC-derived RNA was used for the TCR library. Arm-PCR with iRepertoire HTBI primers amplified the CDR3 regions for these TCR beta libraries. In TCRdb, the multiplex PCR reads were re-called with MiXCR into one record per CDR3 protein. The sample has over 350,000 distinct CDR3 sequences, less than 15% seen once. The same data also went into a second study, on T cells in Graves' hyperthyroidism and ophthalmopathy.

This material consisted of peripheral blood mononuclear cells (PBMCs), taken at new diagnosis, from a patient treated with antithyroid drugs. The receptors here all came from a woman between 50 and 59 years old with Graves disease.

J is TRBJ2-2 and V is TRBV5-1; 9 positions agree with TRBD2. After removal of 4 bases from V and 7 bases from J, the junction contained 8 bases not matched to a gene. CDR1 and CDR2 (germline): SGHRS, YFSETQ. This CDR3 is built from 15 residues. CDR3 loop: CASSRRTSEGGELFF. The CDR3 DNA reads TGCGCCAGCAGCCGCCGGACTAGCGAGGGCGGGGAGCTGTTTTTT.

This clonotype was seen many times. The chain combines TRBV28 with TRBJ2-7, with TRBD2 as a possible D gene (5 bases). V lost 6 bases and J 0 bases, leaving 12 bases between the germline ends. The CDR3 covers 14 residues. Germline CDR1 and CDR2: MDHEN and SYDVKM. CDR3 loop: CASRLSGSSYEQYF. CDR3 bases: TGTGCCAGCAGGCTGAGTGGGAGCTCCTACGAGCAGTACTTC.

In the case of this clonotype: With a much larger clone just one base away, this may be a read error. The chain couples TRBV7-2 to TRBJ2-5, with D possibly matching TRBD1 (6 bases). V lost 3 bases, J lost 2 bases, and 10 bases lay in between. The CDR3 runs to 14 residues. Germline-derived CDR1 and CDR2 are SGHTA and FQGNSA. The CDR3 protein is CTSSFRGPQETQYF. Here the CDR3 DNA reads TGTACCAGCAGCTTCAGGGGACCACAAGAGACCCAGTACTTC.

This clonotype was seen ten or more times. In DNA, the CDR3 is TGCAGTGCTAGAGATGGGACAGTTAGCAATCAGCCCCAGCATTTT. Translation: CSARDGTVSNQPQHF. The chain carries TRBV20-1 and TRBJ1-5, with 7 bases identical to TRBD1. J gave up 0 bases and V 0 bases, and 2 bases lay outside the gene matches. Germline CDR1 DFQATT, CDR2 SNEGSKA (reference sequence). The CDR3 covers 15 residues.

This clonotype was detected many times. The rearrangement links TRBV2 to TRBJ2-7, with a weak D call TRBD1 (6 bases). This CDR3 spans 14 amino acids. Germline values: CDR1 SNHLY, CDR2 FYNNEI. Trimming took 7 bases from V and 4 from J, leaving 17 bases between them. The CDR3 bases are TGTGCCAGCAACCGGGACACAAGGTCTTACGAGCAGTACTTC. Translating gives CASNRDTRSYEQYF.

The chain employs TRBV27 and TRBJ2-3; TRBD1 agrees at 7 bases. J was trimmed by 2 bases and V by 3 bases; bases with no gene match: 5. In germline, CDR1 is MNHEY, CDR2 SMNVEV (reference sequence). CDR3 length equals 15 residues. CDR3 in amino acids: CASSLDRTPTDTQYF. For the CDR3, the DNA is TGTGCCAGCAGTTTGGACAGGACCCCCACAGATACGCAGTATTTT.

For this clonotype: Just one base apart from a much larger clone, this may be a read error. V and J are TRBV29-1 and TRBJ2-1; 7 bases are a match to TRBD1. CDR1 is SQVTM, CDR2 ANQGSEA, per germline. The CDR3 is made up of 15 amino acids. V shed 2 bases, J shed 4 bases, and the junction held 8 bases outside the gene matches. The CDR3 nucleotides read TGCAGCGTTGAAACAAGGGGGCTAGAATACAATGAGCAGTTCTTC. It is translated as CSVETRGLEYNEQFF.

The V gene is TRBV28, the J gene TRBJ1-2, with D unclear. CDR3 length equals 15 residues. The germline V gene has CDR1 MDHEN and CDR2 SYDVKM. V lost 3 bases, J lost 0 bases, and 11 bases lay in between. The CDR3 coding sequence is TGTGCCAGCAGTTTCCCGGGTTCGGCTAACTATGGCTACACCTTC. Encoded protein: CASSFPGSANYGYTF.

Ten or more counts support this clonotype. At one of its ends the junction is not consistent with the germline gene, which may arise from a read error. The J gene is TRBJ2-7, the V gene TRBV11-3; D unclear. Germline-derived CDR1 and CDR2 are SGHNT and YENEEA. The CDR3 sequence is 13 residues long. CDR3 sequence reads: CASSLIAGSPLKF. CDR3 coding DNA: TGTGCCAGCAGCCTTATCGCAGGATCCCCTTTAAAATTC. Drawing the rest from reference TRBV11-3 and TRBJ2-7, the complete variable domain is EAGVVQSPRYKIIEKKQPVAFWCNPISGHNTLYWYLQNLGQGPELLIRYENEEAVDDSQLPKDRFSAERLKGVDSTLKIQPAELGDSAVYLCASSLIAGSPLKFGPGTRLTVT.

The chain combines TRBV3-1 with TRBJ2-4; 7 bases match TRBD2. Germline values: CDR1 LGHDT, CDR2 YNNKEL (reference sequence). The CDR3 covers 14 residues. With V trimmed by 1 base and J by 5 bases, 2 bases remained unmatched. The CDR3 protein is CASSQAGGQNIQYF. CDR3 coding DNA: TGTGCCAGCAGCCAAGCGGGAGGACAAAACATTCAGTACTTC.

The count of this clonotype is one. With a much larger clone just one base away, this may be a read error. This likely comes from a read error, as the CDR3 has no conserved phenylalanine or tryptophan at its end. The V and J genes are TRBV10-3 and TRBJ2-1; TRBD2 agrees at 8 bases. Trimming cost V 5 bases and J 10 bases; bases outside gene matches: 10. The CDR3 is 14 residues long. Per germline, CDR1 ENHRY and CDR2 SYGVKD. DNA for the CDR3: TGTGCCATCAGTCATTTGTGGAGCGGGGGCGAGCAGTTCCTC. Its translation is CAISHLWSGGEQFL.

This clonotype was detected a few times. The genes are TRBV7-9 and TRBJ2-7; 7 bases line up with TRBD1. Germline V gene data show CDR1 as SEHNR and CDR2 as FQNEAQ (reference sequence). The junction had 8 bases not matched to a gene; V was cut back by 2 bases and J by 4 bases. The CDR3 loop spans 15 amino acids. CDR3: CASSLRGGSGYEQYF. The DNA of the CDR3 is TGTGCCAGCAGCTTAAGAGGGGGCTCCGGGTACGAGCAGTACTTC. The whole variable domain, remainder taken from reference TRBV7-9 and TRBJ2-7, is DTGVSQNPRHKITKRGQNVTFRCDPISEHNRLYWYRQTLGQGPEFLTYFQNEAQLEKSRLLSDRFSAERPKGSFSTLEIQRTEQGDSAMYLCASSLRGGSGYEQYFGPGTRLTVT.

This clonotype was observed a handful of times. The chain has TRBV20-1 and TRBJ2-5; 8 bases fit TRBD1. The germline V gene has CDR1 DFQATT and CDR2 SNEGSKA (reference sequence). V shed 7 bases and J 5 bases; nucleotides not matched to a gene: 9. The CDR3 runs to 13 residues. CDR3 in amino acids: CSVRDRCSETQYF. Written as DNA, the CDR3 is TGCAGTGTTCGGGACAGGTGCTCCGAGACCCAGTACTTC.

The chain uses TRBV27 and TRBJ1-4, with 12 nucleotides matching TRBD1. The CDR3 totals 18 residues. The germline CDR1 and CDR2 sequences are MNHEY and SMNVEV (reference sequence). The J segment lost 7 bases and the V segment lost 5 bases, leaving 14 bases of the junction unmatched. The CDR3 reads CASSPQPGTGGDREKLFF. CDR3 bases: TGTGCCAGCAGTCCCCAGCCCGGGACAGGGGGCGATCGTGAAAAACTGTTTTTT.

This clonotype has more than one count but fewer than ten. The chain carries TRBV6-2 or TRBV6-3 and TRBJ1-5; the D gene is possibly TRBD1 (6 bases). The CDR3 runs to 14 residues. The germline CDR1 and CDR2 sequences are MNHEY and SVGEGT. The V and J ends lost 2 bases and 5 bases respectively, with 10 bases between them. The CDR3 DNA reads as TGTGCCAGCAGTTACGAGGGGGTAGATCAGCCCCAGCATTTT. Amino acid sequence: CASSYEGVDQPQHF.